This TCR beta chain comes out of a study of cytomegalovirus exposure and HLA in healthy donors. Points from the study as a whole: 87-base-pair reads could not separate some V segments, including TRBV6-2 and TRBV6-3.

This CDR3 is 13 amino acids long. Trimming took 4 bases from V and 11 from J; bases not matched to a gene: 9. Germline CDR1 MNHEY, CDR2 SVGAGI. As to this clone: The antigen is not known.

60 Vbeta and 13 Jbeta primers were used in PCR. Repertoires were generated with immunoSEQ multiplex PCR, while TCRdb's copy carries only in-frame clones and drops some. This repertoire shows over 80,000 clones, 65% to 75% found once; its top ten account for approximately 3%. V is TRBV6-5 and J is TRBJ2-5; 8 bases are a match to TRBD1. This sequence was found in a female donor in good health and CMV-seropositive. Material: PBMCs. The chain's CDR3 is CASSWTGSGEQYF. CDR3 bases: TGTGCCAGCAGTTGGACAGGGAGCGGAGAGCAGTACTTC.